The 15 T cell receptor beta chains listed next were all sequenced from one sample in a study of cytomegalovirus exposure and HLA in healthy donors (dated 2017 in TCRdb). The library was obtained by the immunoSEQ multiplex PCR assay. TCRdb took over this immuneACCESS table, retaining in-frame rearrangements with V and J assigned. Such tables are incomplete; in checked studies, under half of the missing clones stem from an unresolved V gene, and the remainder is unexplained. The sample table contains about 330,000 clones; only one count was recorded for roughly 90% of them. The ten biggest clones cover roughly 1.2% of the sample. Source material: PBMCs. The receptors shown here come from a woman aged 30 to 39 in good health and CMV-seropositive.

The chain uses TRBV9 and TRBJ1-2, with D unresolved. The germline V gene encodes CDR1 SGDLS and CDR2 YYNGEE. The V gene lost 3 bases and the J gene lost 1 base, with 10 bases spanning the gap. This CDR3 region has 14 residues. This chain's CDR3 is CASSARFGNYGYTF. The CDR3 region has the DNA TGTGCCAGCAGCGCCCGATTCGGTAACTATGGCTACACCTTC. The whole variable domain, remainder taken from reference TRBV9 and TRBJ1-2, is DSGVTQTPKHLITATGQRVTLRCSPRSGDLSVYWYQQSLDQGLQFLIQYYNGEERAKGNILERFSAQQFPDLHSELNLSSLELGDSALYFCASSARFGNYGYTFGSGTRLTVV.

This chain joins TRBV11-2 and TRBJ1-2; TRBD1 aligns across 7 bases. V was clipped by 0 bases and J by 5 bases; unmatched bases: 6. Germline CDR1 is SGHAT and CDR2 is FQNNGV. CDR3 size: 15 residues. As DNA, the CDR3 is TGTGCCAGCAGCTTAGATCACAGGGGATGGTATGGCTACACCTTC. Protein: CASSLDHRGWYGYTF.

The chain uses TRBV21-1 and TRBJ2-7. TRBV21-1 constitutes a pseudogene. The CDR3 spans 13 residues. The CDR3 DNA is TGTGCCAGCAGCTCACGGGCCCCCTACGAGCAGTACTTC. Translated: CASSSRAPYEQYF.

The V gene is TRBV29-1, the J gene TRBJ2-5; D not certain. Germline V gene data show CDR1 as SQVTM and CDR2 as ANQGSEA. The CDR3 loop spans 16 amino acids. Trimming took 1 base from V and 1 from J, leaving 16 bases between them. The CDR3 reads CSVEVGVGQSQETQYF. In DNA, the CDR3 is TGCAGCGTTGAAGTCGGCGTCGGGCAGAGCCAAGAGACCCAGTACTTC.

This chain links TRBV27 with TRBJ1-6; TRBD1 might be the D (6 bases). The CDR3 sequence is 16 residues long. Germline V gene lookup returns CDR1 MNHEY and CDR2 SMNVEV (reference sequence). Deletions cut 6 bases from V and 9 bases from J, with 21 bases between. The CDR3 protein is CASSQTLQGWSSPLHF. CDR3 coding DNA: TGTGCCAGCAGCCAGACATTACAGGGTTGGAGTTCACCCCTCCACTTT.

The CDR3 region is CASSLFFGGWPGDTEAFF. The CDR3 DNA follows: TGTGCCAGCAGTTTATTTTTCGGGGGGTGGCCAGGGGACACTGAAGCTTTCTTT. The chain links TRBV27 to TRBJ1-1, with a weak D call TRBD1 (6 bases). Trimming took off 1 base at V and 3 bases at J, with 21 bases between the two ends. The CDR3 is 18 residues long. Germline V gene data show CDR1 as MNHEY and CDR2 as SMNVEV (reference sequence).

The J gene is TRBJ1-4, the V gene TRBV28; no reliable D call. Trimming cost V 6 bases and J 6 bases, with 23 bases left between them. Germline loops: CDR1 MDHEN, CDR2 SYDVKM. The CDR3 consists of 17 residues. This chain's CDR3 is CASSLDPGMGPDEKLFF. Written as DNA, the CDR3 is TGTGCCAGCAGCCTAGACCCCGGGATGGGTCCGGATGAAAAACTGTTTTTT. The full variable domain, its missing parts supplied by reference TRBV28 and TRBJ1-4, is DVKVTQSSRYLVKRTGEKVFLECVQDMDHENMFWYRQDPGLGLRLIYFSYDVKMKEKGDIPEGYSVSREKKERFSLILESASTNQTSMYLCASSLDPGMGPDEKLFFGSGTQLSVL.

The J gene is TRBJ2-3, the V gene TRBV15; possible D gene TRBD1, 6 bases. Deletions cut 0 bases from V and 2 bases from J, with 15 bases between. CDR3 length: 17 residues. Germline CDR1 and CDR2: LNHNV and YYDKDF (reference sequence). CDR3 sequence: CATSRDAVTGLTDTQYF. CDR3 DNA: TGTGCCACCAGCAGAGATGCGGTGACAGGCCTCACAGATACGCAGTATTTT.

CDR3: CASSLIGGNEQFF. For the CDR3, the DNA is TGTGCCAGCAGTTTAATAGGGGGGAATGAGCAGTTCTTC. The chain carries TRBV27 and TRBJ2-1; D may correspond to TRBD1 or TRBD2 (6 bases each). Germline V gene data show CDR1 as MNHEY and CDR2 as SMNVEV (reference sequence). CDR3 length: 13 amino acids. V was cut by 2 bases and J by 7 bases, with 9 bases left in between.

V and J are TRBV2 and TRBJ2-7; 10 positions agree with TRBD1. The CDR3 runs to 15 residues. CDR1 is SNHLY, CDR2 FYNNEI, per germline. V lost 7 bases and J lost 4; bases outside the gene matches: 10. The CDR3 region has the DNA TGTGCCAGCATATCCCGGGACAGGGGACGATACGAGCAGTACTTC. Protein sequence: CASISRDRGRYEQYF.

The V call is TRBV4-1, the J call TRBJ2-5; 8 nucleotides match TRBD1. Germline V CDR1 and CDR2: MGHRA, YSYEKL. The CDR3 is 14 residues long. With 3 bases clipped from V and 7 bases from J, the junction kept 7 bases outside the gene matches. The CDR3 DNA follows: TGCGCCAGCAGCCACCCCGGACAGGGAGTGACCCAGTACTTC. Translated: CASSHPGQGVTQYF.

The V and J genes are TRBV29-1 and TRBJ2-6, with a tentative D call TRBD2 (7 bases). Germline V lookup: CDR1 SQVTM, CDR2 ANQGSEA. V dropped 3 bases and J dropped 0 bases, with 12 bases sitting between them. The CDR3 is 16 amino acids. The DNA for the CDR3 is TGCAGCGTTGAGGCGGGGGCCCACTCTGGGGCCAACGTCCTGACTTTC. Translating it yields CSVEAGAHSGANVLTF.

The chain carries TRBV11-2 and TRBJ1-5, with D uncertain. This CDR3 is 15 amino acids long. Germline V CDR1 and CDR2: SGHAT, FQNNGV. Trimming stripped 1 base from V and 3 bases from J, with 10 bases between. CDR3 protein: CASSLGRGYNQPQHF. In DNA, the CDR3 is TGTGCCAGCAGCTTAGGAAGAGGATACAATCAGCCCCAGCATTTT. Full variable domain (rest looked up from reference TRBV11-2 and TRBJ1-5): EAGVAQSPRYKIIEKRQSVAFWCNPISGHATLYWYQQILGQGPKLLIQFQNNGVVDDSQLPKDRFSAERLKGVDSTLKIQPAKLEDSAVYLCASSLGRGYNQPQHFGDGTRLSIL.

This rearrangement joins TRBV4-1 to TRBJ2-7; D remains ambiguous. CDR1 is MGHRA and CDR2 is YSYEKL in the germline V gene. V was trimmed by 0 bases and J by 2 bases, leaving 8 bases between them. The CDR3 runs to 14 residues. The CDR3 loop is CASSQDGVTYEQYF. The CDR3 nucleotides are TGCGCCAGCAGCCAAGATGGGGTGACCTACGAGCAGTACTTC.

This chain connects TRBV4-1 to TRBJ2-7; 9 bases are shared with TRBD1. Trimming cost V 0 bases and J 6 bases; bases outside gene matches: 9. CDR1 and CDR2 from the germline V gene are MGHRA and YSYEKL. The CDR3 is 16 amino acids. CDR3 nucleotide sequence: TGCGCCAGCAGCCAAGATCCGGGACAGGGAGGTTTCGAGCAGTACTTC. This translates into CASSQDPGQGGFEQYF.